Below, one TCR beta chain is given with its context. Its antigen remains unknown. cDNA libraries for TRB were generated by 5' RACE incorporating UMI labels. From its re-call of the 5' RACE reads, TCRdb lists each CDR3 protein once, without DNA. This sample contains some 85,000 distinct CDR3 sequences. These data belong to a study of CXCR3-negative and CXCR3-positive naive CD8 T cells. Overall study context: Approximately 130 million TRB reads were obtained overall (about 1.5 +/- 0.3 million per library).

Study-level points and caveats: Diversity in memory CD8+ cells fell much lower than the comparably high levels seen in both naive subsets. Relative to CXCR3-negative naive cells, CXCR3-positive naive cells had more hydrophobic TRB CDR3s. The level of CXCR3 expression partially decreased after cryopreservation; the majority of assays used fresh PBMCs.

Germline V CDR1 and CDR2: SGHVS, FNYEAQ. CDR3 length equals 16 residues. Within the CD8+ T cell compartment, naive cells were CD45RO-CCR7+CD27+CD95-. This sequence originates from a human donor in good health. Some clones in this sample may be carry-over from other donors' samples. This rearrangement joins TRBV7-6 to TRBJ2-3; TCRdb outputs TRBD1, but without DNA this stays unchecked. Input material: naive CXCR3+ CD8+ T cells from blood. Stated subset: CD45RO-CCR7+CD27+CD95- naive CD8+ T cells expressing CXCR3 (TNR3+). The chain's CDR3 is CASSLGVWTGGDTQYF.